This T cell receptor (beta chain) was documented in a study of cytotoxic CD8 clonotypes in ibrutinib-treated CLL. The study, taken as a whole, reports: At progression, clonality fell back toward baseline after rising at ibrutinib response.

For this clone: Its antigen is undetermined.

With sequencing, the targeted depth ranged from 1 in 200,000 to 1 in 1 million T cells. TCRdb's copy holds only in-frame clones and misses some; the assay was immunoSEQ multiplex PCR. Of around 160,000 clones in the sample, approximately 80% were seen once. The CDR3 spans 18 residues. Germline values: CDR1 SGHTA, CDR2 FQGNSA. The J segment lost 0 bases and the V segment lost 5 bases, leaving 7 bases of the junction unmatched. The chain recombines TRBV7-2 with TRBJ2-6; 10 positions agree with TRBD1. The TCR was taken from a human donor with chronic lymphocytic leukemia. The sequencing used PBMCs, collected after 12 months of ibrutinib treatment. DNA of the CDR3: TGTGCCAGCAGCCTTAGGACAGGGGGGGGCTCTGGGGCCAACGTCCTGACTTTC. This codes for CASSLRTGGGSGANVLTF.